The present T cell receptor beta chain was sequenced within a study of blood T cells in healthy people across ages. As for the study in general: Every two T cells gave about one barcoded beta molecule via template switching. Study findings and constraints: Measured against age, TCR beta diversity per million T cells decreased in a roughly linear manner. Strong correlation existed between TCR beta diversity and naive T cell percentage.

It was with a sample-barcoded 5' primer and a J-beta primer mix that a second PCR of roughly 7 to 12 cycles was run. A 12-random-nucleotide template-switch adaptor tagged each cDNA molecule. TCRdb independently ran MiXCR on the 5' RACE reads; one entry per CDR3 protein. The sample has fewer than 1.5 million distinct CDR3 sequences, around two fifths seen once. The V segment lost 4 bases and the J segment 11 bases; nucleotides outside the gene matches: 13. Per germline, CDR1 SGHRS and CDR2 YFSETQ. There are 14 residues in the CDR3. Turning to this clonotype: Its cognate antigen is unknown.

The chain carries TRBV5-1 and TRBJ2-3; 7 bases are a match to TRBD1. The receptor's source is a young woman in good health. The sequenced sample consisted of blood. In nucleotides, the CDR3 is TGCGCCAGCAGCCGCGACAGGGTCGACAATGAGCAGTATTTT. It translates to CASSRDRVDNEQYF.